The present TCR beta chain was sequenced within a study of early T cells in non-severe SARS-CoV-2 infection. Germline V lookup: CDR1 MDHEN, CDR2 SYDVKM. Trimming cost V 4 bases and J 1 base, with 10 bases left between them. The CDR3 is made up of 14 amino acids. TCRdb used MiXCR to reprocess the 5' RACE reads, holding one entry per CDR3 protein. The sample comprises tens of thousands of distinct CDR3 sequences, more than 7.5% of which are singletons, and roughly 3.5% rests with the top ten. The clonotype was recovered from an adult who was a healthcare worker with PCR-confirmed SARS-CoV-2 infection or an uninfected control (not recorded which). Sample: whole blood. The rearrangement links TRBV28 to TRBJ1-1; possibly TRBD1 for D (5 bases). Here the CDR3 reads CASSYPGGNTEAFF. In DNA form, the CDR3 reads TGTGCCAGCAGTTATCCGGGGGGGAACACTGAAGCTTTCTTT.